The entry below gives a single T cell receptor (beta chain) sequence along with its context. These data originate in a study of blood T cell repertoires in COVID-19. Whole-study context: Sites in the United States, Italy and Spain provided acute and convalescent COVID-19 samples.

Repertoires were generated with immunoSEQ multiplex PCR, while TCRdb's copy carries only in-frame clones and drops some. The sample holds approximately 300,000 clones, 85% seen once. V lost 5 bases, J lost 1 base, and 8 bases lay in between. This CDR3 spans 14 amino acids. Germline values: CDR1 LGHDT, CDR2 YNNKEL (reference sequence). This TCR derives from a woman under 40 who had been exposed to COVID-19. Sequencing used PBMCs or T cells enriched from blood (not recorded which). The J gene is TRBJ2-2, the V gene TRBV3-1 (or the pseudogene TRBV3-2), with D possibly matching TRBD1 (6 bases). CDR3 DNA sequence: TGTGCCAGCAGCTGGGGACAGAACACCGGGGAGCTGTTTTTT. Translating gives CASSWGQNTGELFF.